This entry features one T cell receptor (beta chain) sequence. Its antigen is still unknown. The data originate from a study of early T cells in non-severe SARS-CoV-2 infection. Study information: Sequencing of bulk RNA from unsorted whole blood was done, without chain pairing.

Individual cDNA molecules were tagged with unique molecular identifiers. MiXCR, run by TCRdb on the 5' RACE reads, gives a single entry per CDR3 protein. This table has 80,000 to 95,000 distinct CDR3 sequences, 9% to 15% appearing once. Study results and caveats: VDJdb matching skewed toward anti-spike CD8 responses, missing private and CD4 specificities.

CDR1 is DFQATT, CDR2 SNEGSKA, per germline (reference sequence). V lost 7 bases, J lost 0 bases, and 14 bases lay in between. The CDR3 has 14 amino acids. The chain couples TRBV20-1 to TRBJ2-3; the D gene is possibly TRBD2 (6 bases). The sequence was obtained from an adult who was a healthcare worker with PCR-confirmed SARS-CoV-2 infection or an uninfected control (not recorded which). Sequenced sample: whole blood. CDR3 in amino acids: CSDRLGLSTDTQYF. CDR3 coding DNA: TGCAGTGACCGGCTGGGACTGAGCACAGATACGCAGTATTTT.